This TCR beta chain was profiled in a study of cytomegalovirus exposure and HLA in healthy donors. Overall study results and limits: A later analysis reported that several of the most significant clusters appeared to be linked to common viral pathogens, among them Epstein-Barr virus. Upon later analysis, TCR association rates were observed to vary by HLA locus, being highest for DRB1 and lowest for HLA-C.

The CDR3 is 14 amino acids. Germline V gene lookup returns CDR1 MNHNY and CDR2 SVGAGI (reference sequence). V trimming: 6 bases; J trimming: 4 bases; junction bases outside the gene matches: 5. Remarks on this clone: Its antigen is still unknown.

Both 60 Vbeta primers and 13 Jbeta primers went into the PCR. Assay: immunoSEQ multiplex PCR; the TCRdb copy retains only in-frame clones and omits some. The profile shows some 51,000 clones, over 55% of them singletons. Sequencing was done on a sample of PBMCs. The genes are TRBV6-6 and TRBJ2-3, with 9 bases identical to TRBD2. This receptor was identified in a middle-aged man in good health and CMV-seropositive. CDR3 protein: CASSLRGGADTQYF. The CDR3 DNA is TGTGCCAGCAGCCTGCGGGGGGGCGCAGATACGCAGTATTTT.